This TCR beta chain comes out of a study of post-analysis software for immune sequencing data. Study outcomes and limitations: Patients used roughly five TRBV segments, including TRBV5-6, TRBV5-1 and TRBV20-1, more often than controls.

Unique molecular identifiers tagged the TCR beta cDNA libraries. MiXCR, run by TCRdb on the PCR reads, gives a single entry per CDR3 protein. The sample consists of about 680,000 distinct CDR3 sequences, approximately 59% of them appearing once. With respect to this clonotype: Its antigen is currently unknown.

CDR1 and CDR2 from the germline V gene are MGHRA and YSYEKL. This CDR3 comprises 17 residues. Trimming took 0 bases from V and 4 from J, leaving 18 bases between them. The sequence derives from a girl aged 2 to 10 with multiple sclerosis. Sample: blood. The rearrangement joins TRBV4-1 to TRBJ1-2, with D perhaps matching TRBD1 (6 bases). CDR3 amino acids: CASSQERAGDLRYGYTF. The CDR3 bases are TGCGCCAGCAGCCAAGAAAGGGCAGGGGATCTTCGCTATGGCTACACCTTC.